Listed here are 20 T cell receptor beta chains from one sample, sequenced in a study of glioma-infiltrating T cells after dendritic cell vaccination. Sequencing was performed with immunoSEQ multiplex PCR; in TCRdb, only in-frame clones are kept and a portion is missing. The data contain tens of thousands of clones, about 90% of them seen just once; the ten biggest clones take up 3% to 4%. The material sequenced was blood, taken before dendritic cell vaccination. Every receptor here comes from a human donor with glioblastoma.

The chain couples TRBV5-1 to TRBJ1-5; 7 nucleotides match TRBD1. Germline values: CDR1 SGHRS, CDR2 YFSETQ. The CDR3 extends over 15 amino acids. J lost 0 bases, V lost 5 bases, and 5 bases had no gene match. The CDR3 here is CASRTGTDSNQPQHF. The CDR3 coding sequence is TGCGCCAGCAGGACCGGGACAGATAGCAATCAGCCCCAGCATTTT.

The J gene is TRBJ2-7, the V gene TRBV10-1; possible D gene TRBD1, 5 bases. V shed 6 bases and J shed 4 bases, with 22 bases lying between them. The CDR3 consists of 16 residues. The germline V gene encodes CDR1 WNHNN and CDR2 SYGVQD (reference sequence). In DNA, the CDR3 is TGCGCCAGCAGGCCCGACAGTGCCCAAACCCCTTACGAGCAGTACTTC. The encoded protein is CASRPDSAQTPYEQYF.

The chain recombines TRBV25-1 with TRBJ2-7, with 7 positions matching TRBD2. The J segment lost 1 base and the V segment lost 4 bases, leaving 1 base of the junction unmatched. Looked up from germline, CDR1 is MGHDK and CDR2 is SYGVNS. This CDR3 spans 13 amino acids. The CDR3 bases are TGTGCCAGCAGTGCAGCGGGGTCCTACGAGCAGTACTTC. It is translated as CASSAAGSYEQYF.

This chain connects TRBV6-5 to TRBJ2-2; D is ambiguous. Germline V CDR1 and CDR2: MNHEY, SVGAGI. Trimming left V 5 bases short and J 6 bases short, with 10 bases between. This CDR3 comprises 13 residues. The CDR3 DNA reads TGTGCCAGCAGTGTACAATTCCCCGGGGAGCTGTTTTTT. This translates into CASSVQFPGELFF.

The rearrangement uses TRBV11-3 and TRBJ1-1, with D unclear. Germline V gene lookup returns CDR1 SGHNT and CDR2 YENEEA. The CDR3 has 12 amino acids. V was trimmed by 0 bases and J by 4 bases, leaving 3 bases between them. CDR3 residues: CASSLESTEAFF. In DNA, the CDR3 is TGTGCCAGCAGCTTAGAGAGCACTGAAGCTTTCTTT.

The chain employs TRBV5-1 and TRBJ2-5; 10 bases fit TRBD2. V trimming: 2 bases; J trimming: 2 bases; junction bases outside the gene matches: 6. This CDR3 comprises 16 residues. Germline V CDR1 and CDR2: SGHRS, YFSETQ. The CDR3 loop is CASSLSSGGAQETQYF. The CDR3, as DNA: TGCGCCAGCAGCTTATCGAGCGGGGGGGCACAAGAGACCCAGTACTTC.

This clone appeared a single time. The V call is TRBV4-1, the J call TRBJ2-3; 10 bases line up with TRBD2. CDR1 MGHRA and CDR2 YSYEKL come from the germline V gene. The CDR3 consists of 16 residues. V lost 9 bases and J lost 1; bases outside the gene matches: 10. CDR3 sequence: CASGLTSGKRTDTQYF. CDR3 bases: TGCGCCAGTGGCTTAACTAGCGGGAAACGCACAGATACGCAGTATTTT.

The gene calls are TRBV30 and TRBJ2-5, with 9 bases matching TRBD2. This CDR3 has 15 residues. The germline gives CDR1 GTSNPN, CDR2 SVGIG (reference sequence). Trimming cost V 2 bases and J 2 bases; bases outside gene matches: 6. CDR3 nucleotide sequence: TGTGCCTGGAGTCCTAGACTAGCGGCACAAGAGACCCAGTACTTC. It specifies CAWSPRLAAQETQYF.

The genes are TRBV7-9 and TRBJ1-2; D is uncertain. The germline V gene encodes CDR1 SEHNR and CDR2 FQNEAQ (reference sequence). CDR3 length: 15 residues. Trimming shortened V by 5 bases and J by 5 bases, and 18 bases separated the two germline ends. CDR3 loop: CASSPLGDLSYGYTF. The CDR3 nucleotides read TGTGCCAGCAGCCCCCTTGGAGACCTCTCTTATGGCTACACCTTC.

The chain employs TRBV5-1 and TRBJ2-1, with D uncertain. Germline V gene lookup returns CDR1 SGHRS and CDR2 YFSETQ. The V end lost 0 bases, the J end lost 11 bases, and 6 bases lay between the germline ends. The CDR3 is made up of 11 amino acids. The CDR3 DNA reads TGCGCCAGCAGCTTGGCGGAGAAGCAGTTCTTC. Protein: CASSLAEKQFF. The full variable domain, its missing parts supplied by reference TRBV5-1 and TRBJ2-1, is KAGVTQTPRYLIKTRGQQVTLSCSPISGHRSVSWYQQTPGQGLQFLFEYFSETQRNKGNFPGRFSGRQFSNSRSEMNVSTLELGDSALYLCASSLAEKQFFGPGTRLTVL.

The genes are TRBV7-2 and TRBJ1-5; D is perhaps TRBD1 (6 bases). This CDR3 has 15 amino acids. Germline V CDR1 and CDR2: SGHTA, FQGNSA. Trimming removed 3 bases at V and 7 bases at J, with 16 bases between. CDR3 in amino acids: CASSFPPGQRQPQHF. The DNA for the CDR3 is TGTGCCAGCAGCTTCCCTCCGGGACAACGGCAGCCCCAGCATTTT. Full variable domain (missing parts from reference TRBV7-2 and TRBJ1-5): GAGVSQSPSNKVTEKGKDVELRCDPISGHTALYWYRQSLGQGLEFLIYFQGNSAPDKSGLPSDRFSAERTGGSVSTLTIQRTQQEDSAVYLCASSFPPGQRQPQHFGDGTRLSIL.

This clone was recorded once. The rearrangement joins TRBV29-1 to TRBJ2-7; a weak D match, TRBD1 (6 bases). V was trimmed by 7 bases and J by 3 bases, leaving 16 bases between them. The CDR3 runs 13 residues. The germline CDR1 and CDR2 sequences are SQVTM and ANQGSEA. The CDR3: CSAVAGERYEQYF. The CDR3 DNA is TGCAGCGCTGTGGCAGGGGAGCGCTACGAGCAGTACTTC.

This clone was seen a handful of times. The chain uses TRBV5-8 and TRBJ1-4; TRBD1 might be the D (6 bases). Germline V gene data show CDR1 as SGHTS and CDR2 as YDEGEE. The CDR3 covers 11 residues. V lost 6 bases and J lost 8, with 8 bases in between. The chain's CDR3 is CASNRVEKLFF. The CDR3 coding sequence is TGTGCCAGCAACAGGGTGGAAAAACTGTTTTTT.

The J gene is TRBJ2-6, the V gene TRBV5-1, with D possibly being TRBD1 (5 bases). The germline CDR1 and CDR2 sequences are SGHRS and YFSETQ. The V end was cut by 2 bases, the J end by 1 base, with 16 bases between. CDR3 length: 18 amino acids. This CDR3 reads CASSLVQGSSSGANVLTF. The DNA for the CDR3 is TGCGCCAGCAGCTTAGTGCAGGGAAGTTCTTCTGGGGCCAACGTCCTGACTTTC.

The chain is built from TRBV2 and TRBJ1-5, with 9 positions matching TRBD1. CDR1 SNHLY and CDR2 FYNNEI come from the germline V gene. V lost 7 bases, J lost 0 bases, and 7 bases stayed unmatched. This CDR3 is built from 16 residues. CDR3 nucleotides: TGTGCCAGCACCGGGACAGGGAGATATAGCAATCAGCCCCAGCATTTT. It specifies CASTGTGRYSNQPQHF. Based on the CDR3 plus reference TRBV2 and TRBJ1-5, the full variable domain is EPEVTQTPSHQVTQMGQEVILRCVPISNHLYFYWYRQILGQKVEFLVSFYNNEISEKSEIFDDQFSVERPDGSNFTLKIRSTKLEDSAMYFCASTGTGRYSNQPQHFGDGTRLSIL.

This chain uses TRBV6-6 with TRBJ1-2; unclear D gene. The V end was cut by 6 bases, the J end by 3 bases, with 11 bases between. The CDR3 has 13 amino acids. Germline CDR1 reads MNHNY; CDR2 reads SVGAGI (reference sequence). DNA for the CDR3: TGTGCCAGCAGCCCAAGCCCGGACTATGGCTACACCTTC. It is translated as CASSPSPDYGYTF.

The chain has TRBV19 and TRBJ2-7; the match to TRBD2 covers 9 bases. Per the germline V gene, CDR1 is LNHDA and CDR2 is SQIVND (reference sequence). The junction had 12 bases not matched to a gene; V was cut back by 6 bases and J by 6 bases. The CDR3 is 15 amino acids. For the CDR3, the DNA is TGTGCCAGTAGCAAATCCGGGACTAGCTTTTCCGAGCAGTACTTC. This gives the protein CASSKSGTSFSEQYF.

The V call is TRBV19, the J call TRBJ1-1; TRBD1 aligns across 7 bases. CDR1 and CDR2 from the germline V gene are LNHDA and SQIVND (reference sequence). This CDR3 region has 16 residues. The V segment lost 5 bases and the J segment 3 bases; nucleotides outside the gene matches: 12. The CDR3 loop is CASSPIRRGQDTEAFF. CDR3 nucleotides: TGTGCCAGTAGTCCCATCAGAAGAGGACAGGACACTGAAGCTTTCTTT.

The chain employs TRBV2 and TRBJ2-5, with TRBD2 matching 7 bases. The germline gives CDR1 SNHLY, CDR2 FYNNEI. There are 14 residues in the CDR3. V lost 4 bases, J lost 5 bases, and 7 bases stayed unmatched. The CDR3 bases are TGTGCCAGCAGTGGGAGGGACGGGGGGGAGACCCAGTACTTC. Translated: CASSGRDGGETQYF.

The chain recombines TRBV5-1 with TRBJ2-7; 9 nucleotides match TRBD1. From germline, CDR1 is SGHRS and CDR2 YFSETQ. V lost 4 bases and J lost 3; bases outside the gene matches: 5. There are 14 residues in the CDR3. CDR3 region: CASSRTGEGYEQYF. The CDR3 DNA reads as TGCGCCAGCAGCAGGACAGGGGAGGGCTACGAGCAGTACTTC.